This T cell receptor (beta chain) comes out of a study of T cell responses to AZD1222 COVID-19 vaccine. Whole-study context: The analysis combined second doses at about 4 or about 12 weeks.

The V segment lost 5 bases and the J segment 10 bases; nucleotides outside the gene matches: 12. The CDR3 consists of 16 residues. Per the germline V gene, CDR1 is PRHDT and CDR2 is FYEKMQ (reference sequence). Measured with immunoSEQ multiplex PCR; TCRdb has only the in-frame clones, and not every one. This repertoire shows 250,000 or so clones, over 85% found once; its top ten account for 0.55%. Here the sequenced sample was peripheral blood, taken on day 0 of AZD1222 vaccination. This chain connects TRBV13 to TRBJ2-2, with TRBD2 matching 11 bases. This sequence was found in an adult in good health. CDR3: CASSPRGSGGAEELFF. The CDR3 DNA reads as TGTGCCAGCAGCCCCCGGGGTAGCGGGGGGGCGGAGGAGCTGTTTTTT.